This is a list of T cell receptor beta chains from one sample in a study of shared clonotypes between healthy human individuals. The repertoire was sequenced with immunoSEQ multiplex PCR; TCRdb's copy has only in-frame clones and lacks some. The sample yields roughly 2.5 million clones, approximately 94% seen once. The specimen was naive CD4+ T cells sorted from blood. The receptors here all came from a man aged 18 to 35 in good health. CDR3s leave out the opening cysteine and the closing phenylalanine or tryptophan. Clone size is given for some rows only: seen once, a few or many times, or a class if the clone is expanded.

clone_size j_call v_call cdr3_length cdr3_aa
NA TRBJ2-5 TRBV20-1 8 SASQETQY
NA NA TRBV2 10 ATSRLGYEQY
NA TRBJ1-5 TRBV18 14 ASSPGGQGSNQPQH
NA TRBJ1-1 TRBV19 13 ASSILGGENTEAF
NA TRBJ2-5 TRBV5-1 13 ASSRLAALGETQY
NA TRBJ2-6 TRBV6-5 14 ASSYGDFSGANVLT
once TRBJ2-3 TRBV5-4 13 ASSLHVGGTDTQY
NA TRBJ2-3 TRBV9 12 ASSRGQLTDTQY
NA TRBJ1-4 TRBV15 14 ATSRDGGQKNEKLF
NA TRBJ2-3 TRBV5-1 13 ASSYRDRESDTQY
NA TRBJ2-1 TRBV5-4 14 ASSLDSGLSYNEQF
NA TRBJ1-1 TRBV6-1 9 ASSPGTEAF
NA TRBJ1-2 TRBV6-1 12 ASAEAGRNYGYT
once TRBJ2-5 TRBV30 9 AWSSSETQY
NA TRBJ2-1 TRBV21-1 12 ASSKAGQINEQF
NA TRBJ1-2 TRBV7-2 12 ASSLGGFLDGYT
NA TRBJ2-7 TRBV6-5 13 ASSESGRAAYEQY
NA TRBJ1-1 TRBV11-2 15 ASSLDLAPTRSTEAF
NA TRBJ2-3 TRBV5-6 13 ASRSAGAYTDTQY